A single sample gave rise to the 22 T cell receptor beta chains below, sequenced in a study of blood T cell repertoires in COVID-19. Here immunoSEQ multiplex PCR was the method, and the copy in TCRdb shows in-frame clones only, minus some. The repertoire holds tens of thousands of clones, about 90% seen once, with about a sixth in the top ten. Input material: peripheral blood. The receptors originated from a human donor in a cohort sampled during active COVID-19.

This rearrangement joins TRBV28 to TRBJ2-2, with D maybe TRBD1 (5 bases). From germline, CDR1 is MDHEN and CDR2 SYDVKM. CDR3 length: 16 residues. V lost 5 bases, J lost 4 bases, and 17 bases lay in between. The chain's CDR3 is CASSGAPGRGTGELFF. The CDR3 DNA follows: TGTGCCAGCAGTGGGGCCCCTGGCAGAGGCACCGGGGAGCTGTTTTTT. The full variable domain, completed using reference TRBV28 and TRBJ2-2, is DVKVTQSSRYLVKRTGEKVFLECVQDMDHENMFWYRQDPGLGLRLIYFSYDVKMKEKGDIPEGYSVSREKKERFSLILESASTNQTSMYLCASSGAPGRGTGELFFGEGSRLTVL.

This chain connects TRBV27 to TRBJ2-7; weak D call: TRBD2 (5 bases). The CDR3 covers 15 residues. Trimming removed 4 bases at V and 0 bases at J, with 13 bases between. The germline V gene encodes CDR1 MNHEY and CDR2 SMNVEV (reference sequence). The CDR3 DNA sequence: TGTGCCAGCAGTTCATATGGACTGAGCTCCTACGAGCAGTACTTC. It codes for CASSSYGLSSYEQYF.

CDR3 protein: CACQGTDTQYF. DNA for the CDR3: TGCGCCTGCCAGGGGACAGATACGCAGTATTTT. The chain has TRBV5-1 and TRBJ2-3; D might be TRBD1 (6 bases). CDR1 SGHRS and CDR2 YFSETQ come from the germline V gene. V was trimmed by 10 bases and J by 3 bases, leaving 9 bases between them. This CDR3 contains 11 residues.

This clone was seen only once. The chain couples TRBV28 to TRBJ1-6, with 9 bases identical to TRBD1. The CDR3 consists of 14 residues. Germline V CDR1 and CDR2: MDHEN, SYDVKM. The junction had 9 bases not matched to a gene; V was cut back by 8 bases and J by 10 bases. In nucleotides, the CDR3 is TGTGCCAGCGGGGAGGGACAGGGCGGCTCACCCCTCCACTTT. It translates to CASGEGQGGSPLHF.

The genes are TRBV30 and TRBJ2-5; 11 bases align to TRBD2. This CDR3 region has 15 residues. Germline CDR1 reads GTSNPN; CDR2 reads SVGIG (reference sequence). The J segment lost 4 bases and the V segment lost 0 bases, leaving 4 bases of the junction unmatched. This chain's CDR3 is CAWSVGLAGGETQYF. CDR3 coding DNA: TGTGCCTGGAGTGTAGGGCTAGCGGGGGGAGAGACCCAGTACTTC.

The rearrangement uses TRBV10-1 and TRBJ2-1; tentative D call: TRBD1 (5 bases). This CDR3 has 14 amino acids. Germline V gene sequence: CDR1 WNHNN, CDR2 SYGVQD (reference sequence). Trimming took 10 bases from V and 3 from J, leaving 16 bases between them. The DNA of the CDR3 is TGCGCCAAACGGGCAGGGCGGAACTACAATGAGCAGTTCTTC. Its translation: CAKRAGRNYNEQFF.

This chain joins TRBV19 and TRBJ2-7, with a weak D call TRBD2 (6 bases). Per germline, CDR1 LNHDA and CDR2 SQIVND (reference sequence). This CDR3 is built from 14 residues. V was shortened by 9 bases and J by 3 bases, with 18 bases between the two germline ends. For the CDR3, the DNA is TGTGCCAGCTCACGCCCGGGACTCGACTACGAGCAGTACTTC. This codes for CASSRPGLDYEQYF.

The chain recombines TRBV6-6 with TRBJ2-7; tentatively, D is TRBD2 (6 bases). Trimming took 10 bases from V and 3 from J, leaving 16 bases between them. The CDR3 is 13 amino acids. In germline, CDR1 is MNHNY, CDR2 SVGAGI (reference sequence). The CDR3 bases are TGTGCCACCTCGGGACTTCCACACTACGAGCAGTACTTC. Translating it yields CATSGLPHYEQYF.

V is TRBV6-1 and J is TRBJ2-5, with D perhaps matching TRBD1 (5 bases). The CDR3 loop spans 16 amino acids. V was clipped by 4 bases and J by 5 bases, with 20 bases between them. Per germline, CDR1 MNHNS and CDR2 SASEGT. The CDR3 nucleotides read TGTGCCAGCAGTGCCTCTAGGGGCCAGGCGGTGGAGACCCAGTACTTC. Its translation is CASSASRGQAVETQYF.

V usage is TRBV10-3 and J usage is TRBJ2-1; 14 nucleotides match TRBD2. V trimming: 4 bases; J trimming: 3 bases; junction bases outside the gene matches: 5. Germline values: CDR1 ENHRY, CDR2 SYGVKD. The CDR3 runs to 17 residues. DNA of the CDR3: TGTGCCATCAGTGGACTAGCGGGGGGGCTGGGCTACAATGAGCAGTTCTTC. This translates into CAISGLAGGLGYNEQFF.

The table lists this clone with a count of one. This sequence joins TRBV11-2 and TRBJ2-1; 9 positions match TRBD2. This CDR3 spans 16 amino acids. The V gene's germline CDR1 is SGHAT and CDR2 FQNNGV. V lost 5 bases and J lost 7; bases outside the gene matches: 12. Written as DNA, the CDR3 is TGTGCCAGCAGCCGGTCTAGCGGGGTCTCAGGGAATGAGCAGTTCTTC. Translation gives CASSRSSGVSGNEQFF.

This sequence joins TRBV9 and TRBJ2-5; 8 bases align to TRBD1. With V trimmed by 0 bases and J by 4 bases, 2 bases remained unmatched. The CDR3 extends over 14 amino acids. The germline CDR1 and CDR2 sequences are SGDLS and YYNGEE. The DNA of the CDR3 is TGTGCCAGCAGCGTAGCAGGGGGCGTAGAGACCCAGTACTTC. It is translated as CASSVAGGVETQYF. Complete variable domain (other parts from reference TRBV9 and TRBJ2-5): DSGVTQTPKHLITATGQRVTLRCSPRSGDLSVYWYQQSLDQGLQFLIQYYNGEERAKGNILERFSAQQFPDLHSELNLSSLELGDSALYFCASSVAGGVETQYFGPGTRLLVL.

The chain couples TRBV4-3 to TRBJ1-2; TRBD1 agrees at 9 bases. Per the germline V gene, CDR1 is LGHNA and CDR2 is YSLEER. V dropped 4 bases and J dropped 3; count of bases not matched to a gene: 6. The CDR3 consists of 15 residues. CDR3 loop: CASSLDRGDHYGYTF. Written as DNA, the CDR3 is TGCGCCAGCAGCCTTGACAGGGGGGACCACTATGGCTACACCTTC.

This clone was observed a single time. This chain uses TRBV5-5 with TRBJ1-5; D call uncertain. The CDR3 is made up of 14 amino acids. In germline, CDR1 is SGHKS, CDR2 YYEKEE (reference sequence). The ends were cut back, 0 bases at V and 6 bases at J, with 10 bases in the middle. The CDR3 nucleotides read TGTGCCAGCAGCTTGGAACAGATTGGTCAGCCCCAGCATTTT. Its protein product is CASSLEQIGQPQHF.

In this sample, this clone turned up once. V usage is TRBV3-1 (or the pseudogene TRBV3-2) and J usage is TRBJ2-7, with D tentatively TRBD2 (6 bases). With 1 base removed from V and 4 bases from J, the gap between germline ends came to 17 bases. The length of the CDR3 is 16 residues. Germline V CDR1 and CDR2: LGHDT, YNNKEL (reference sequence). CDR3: CASSQGSPQGGYEQYF. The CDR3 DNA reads TGTGCCAGCAGCCAAGGATCCCCGCAGGGAGGTTACGAGCAGTACTTC.

The CDR3 DNA follows: TGTGCCAGCGCGGGGGCGGGTAATTCACCCCTCCACTTT. It translates to CASAGAGNSPLHF. This rearrangement joins TRBV3-1 (or the pseudogene TRBV3-2) to TRBJ1-6, with a weak D call TRBD1 (6 bases). This CDR3 has 13 amino acids. The germline V gene encodes CDR1 LGHDT and CDR2 YNNKEL (reference sequence). The ends were cut back, 8 bases at V and 6 bases at J, with 11 bases in the middle.

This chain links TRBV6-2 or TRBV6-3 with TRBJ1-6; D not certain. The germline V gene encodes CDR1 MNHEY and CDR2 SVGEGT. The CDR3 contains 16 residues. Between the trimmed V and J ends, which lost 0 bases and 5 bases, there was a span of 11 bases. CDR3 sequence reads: CASSYSFERNNSPLHF. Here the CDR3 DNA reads TGTGCCAGCAGTTACTCCTTCGAGAGAAATAATTCACCCCTCCACTTT.

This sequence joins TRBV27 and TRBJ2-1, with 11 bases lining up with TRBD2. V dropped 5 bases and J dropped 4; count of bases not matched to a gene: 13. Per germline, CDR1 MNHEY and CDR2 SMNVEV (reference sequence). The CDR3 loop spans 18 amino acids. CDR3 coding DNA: TGTGCCAGCAGTCCAGAGGGGCCTTTAGCGGGGGGGTACAATGAGCAGTTCTTC. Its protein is CASSPEGPLAGGYNEQFF.

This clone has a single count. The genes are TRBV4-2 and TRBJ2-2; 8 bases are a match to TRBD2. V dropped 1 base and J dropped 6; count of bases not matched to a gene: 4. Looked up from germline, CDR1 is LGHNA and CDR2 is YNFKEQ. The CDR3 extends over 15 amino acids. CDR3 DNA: TGTGCCAGCAGCCAAGGGGGGACTAGTCCCGGGGAGCTGTTTTTT. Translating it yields CASSQGGTSPGELFF.

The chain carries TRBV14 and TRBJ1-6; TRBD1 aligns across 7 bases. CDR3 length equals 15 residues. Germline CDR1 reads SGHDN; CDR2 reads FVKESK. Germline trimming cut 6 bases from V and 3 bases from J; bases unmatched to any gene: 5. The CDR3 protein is CASSTGAIYNSPLHF. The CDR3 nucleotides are TGTGCCAGCAGTACAGGGGCCATCTATAATTCACCCCTCCACTTT.

The CDR3 DNA follows: TGTGCCACCAGCAGAGAGGCAGGTCCCTCACCCCTCCACTTT. Translating it yields CATSREAGPSPLHF. The gene calls are TRBV15 and TRBJ1-6; D is ambiguous. CDR1 and CDR2 (germline): LNHNV, YYDKDF (reference sequence). CDR3 size: 14 residues. Trimming pared 0 bases from V and 10 bases from J, leaving 10 bases between.

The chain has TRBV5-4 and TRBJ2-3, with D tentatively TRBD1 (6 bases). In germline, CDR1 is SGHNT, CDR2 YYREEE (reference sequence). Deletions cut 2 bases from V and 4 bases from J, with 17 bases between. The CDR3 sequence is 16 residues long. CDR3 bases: TGTGCCAGCAGCTTCCCGGCAGGGGTTGTTGCAGATACGCAGTATTTT. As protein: CASSFPAGVVADTQYF.